The sequence of this T cell receptor (beta chain) was determined in a study of T cell repertoires in aging, cancer and after chemotherapy. In the study overall: Paired samples before and after chemotherapy came from glioblastoma patients receiving temozolomide-based therapy.

Amplification of TCR beta used genomic DNA extracted from peripheral blood. The study, taken as a whole, reports: The repertoire data cannot show anything about immunological memory following chemotherapy. Compared with age-matched healthy donors, untreated hematological or solid cancer patients showed higher blood TCR clonality. Rebound thymic output was suggested by rising median generation probability during chemotherapy in each cancer cohort.

Rearranged V-D-J TRB sequences were amplified with a mixed TRB-A/B primer pool. One entry per CDR3 protein results from TCRdb running MiXCR on the multiplex PCR reads. The sample holds 1,500 to 2,000 distinct CDR3 sequences, approximately 25% seen once. V was cut by 5 bases and J by 3 bases, with 15 bases left in between. Looked up from germline, CDR1 is SGHVS and CDR2 is FNYEAQ. The CDR3 loop spans 15 amino acids. In regard to this clonotype: Antigen: not known.

This clonotype originated in a human donor with a solid tumor. The sequencing sample was made of blood. The rearrangement links TRBV7-6 to TRBJ2-3; possible D gene TRBD2, 6 bases. The CDR3 protein is CASSPFSGETDTQYF. CDR3 DNA: TGTGCCAGCAGCCCCTTCTCGGGGGAAACAGATACGCAGTATTTT.